This is a list of T cell receptor beta chains from one sample in a study of beta chain features in type 1 diabetes. Assay: immunoSEQ multiplex PCR; the TCRdb copy retains only in-frame clones and omits some. The sample holds 150,000 or so clones, 9.5% to 10% seen once. The source material was central memory CD4+ T cells from blood. Receptor source: a woman between 35 and 50 years old in good health. The CDR3 runs from the conserved cysteine through the conserved F or W. The D gene is left open where the match is weak.

TRBD2 | TRBJ2-3 | TRBV5-1 | CASSSALAGDTDTQYF
- | TRBJ2-5 | TRBV6-1 | CASSLGRGTQTQYF
- | TRBJ2-2 | TRBV7-2 | CASSTTPGAGELFF
TRBD2 | TRBJ2-3 | TRBV10-3 | CATGISGGTDTQYF
- | TRBJ1-6 | TRBV19 | CASREQGGHNSPLHF
TRBD2 | TRBJ2-3 | TRBV5-1 | CATRLAGADGDTQYF
- | TRBJ2-7 | TRBV13 | CASSSTGSRDEQYF
TRBD1 | TRBJ2-5 | TRBV18 | CASSPGQGQETQYF
- | TRBJ2-3 | TRBV6-1 | CASSEDTTDTQYF
- | TRBJ2-5 | TRBV4-3 | CASSSAGSREETQYF
TRBD1 | TRBJ2-1 | TRBV19 | CASSIGPRDSQFF
- | TRBJ2-2 | TRBV7-2 | CASSAGGGVTGELFF
- | TRBJ2-5 | TRBV25-1 | CASSNGVETQYF
- | TRBJ2-1 | TRBV6-5 | CAAEGNNEQFF
- | TRBJ2-7 | TRBV2 | CASRNTADSYEQYF
TRBD1 | TRBJ1-6 | TRBV14 | CASSQGGTGRNSPLHF
TRBD2 | TRBJ2-7 | TRBV27 | CASRPLAGREQYF
- | TRBJ1-1 | TRBV10-1 | CASRMDSRNTEAFF
TRBD2 | TRBJ2-5 | TRBV5-4 | CASSWAGGQETQYF
- | TRBJ1-1 | TRBV18 | CASSQTRVNTEAFF
- | TRBJ2-3 | TRBV5-8 | CASSLAHLGTDTQYF
TRBD2 | TRBJ2-3 | TRBV7-9 | CASSFKRGPSTDTQYF
- | TRBJ2-5 | TRBV5-1 | CASSRGDYTLQETQYF
- | TRBJ2-2 | TRBV5-1 | CASSLGGLNTGELFF
- | TRBJ1-2 | TRBV27 | CASSLLGGTYGYTF
- | TRBJ1-6 | TRBV28 | CASSLAGINSPLHF
TRBD2 | TRBJ2-3 | TRBV7-2 | CASSLANSGGLNTQYF
- | TRBJ2-5 | TRBV5-4 | CASSPVVRDGGRETQYF
- | TRBJ1-5 | TRBV19 | CASRARQDQPQHF
TRBD1 | TRBJ2-5 | TRBV13 | CASSDGGQGTETQYF
- | TRBJ2-4 | TRBV6-1 | CASSVGREGGIQYF
TRBD1 | TRBJ2-3 | TRBV29-1 | CSVGQGASTDTQYF
TRBD1 | TRBJ2-5 | TRBV6-6 | CASTRNRQGGTQYF
- | TRBJ1-2 | TRBV6-5 | CASTGTRTSISGYTF
- | TRBJ2-3 | TRBV18 | CASSPFSGVTDTQYF
- | TRBJ2-5 | TRBV5-1 | CASSLVGTEETQYF
TRBD1 | TRBJ2-5 | TRBV7-8 | CASSRTGDGTQYF
TRBD2 | TRBJ2-1 | TRBV4-3 | CASSQGVFAGGRGEQFF
- | TRBJ1-4 | TRBV29-1 | CSVLATDLPNEKLFF
TRBD2 | TRBJ2-3 | TRBV6-1 | CASSGYSSGGTDTQYF
- | TRBJ1-3 | TRBV7-9 | CASSRLAAGNTIYF
TRBD2 | TRBJ2-3 | TRBV7-2 | CASSFGGTSDTQYF
- | TRBJ1-1 | TRBV4-3 | CASSQPGSRNTEAFF
- | TRBJ2-3 | TRBV5-1 | CASGRGRFSDTQYF
- | TRBJ2-6 | TRBV25-1 | CASSVRDSGANVLTF
- | TRBJ2-7 | TRBV29-1 | CSATNVHEQYF
- | TRBJ2-1 | TRBV18 | CASSAGRYNEQFF
- | TRBJ1-3 | TRBV7-2 | CASSLVTVSGNTIYF
- | TRBJ1-5 | TRBV29-1 | CSVVVSRDQPQHF
TRBD2 | TRBJ2-3 | TRBV18 | CASTGSGLASDTQYF
- | TRBJ2-3 | TRBV6-1 | CASRTNRPSTDTQYF
TRBD2 | TRBJ2-3 | TRBV5-4 | CASSLGLAGTDTQYF
TRBD2 | TRBJ2-2 | TRBV10-2 | CASRGISGGAGSTGELFF
TRBD1 | TRBJ1-2 | TRBV10-3 | CAISRTGEGYTF
TRBD2 | TRBJ2-1 | TRBV6-5 | CASTSGGANEQFF
TRBD1 | TRBJ2-7 | TRBV6-1 | CASSGIDRGYEQYF
- | TRBJ2-2 | TRBV7-2 | CASRRMAGTGELFF